This T cell receptor beta chain was captured in a study of early T cells in non-severe SARS-CoV-2 infection. At the level of the study: Chains stayed unpaired after sequencing of bulk RNA from unsorted whole blood. Overall study findings and caveats: VDJdb-based annotation leaned toward anti-spike CD8 responses and missed private and CD4 specificities.

The germline V gene encodes CDR1 MGHRA and CDR2 YSYEKL. V lost 4 bases, J lost 8 bases, and 7 bases stayed unmatched. CDR3 length: 15 residues. This clonotype was found many times. Its antigen is not known. Each cDNA molecule carried a unique molecular identifier. In TCRdb, the 5' RACE reads were re-called with MiXCR into one record per CDR3 protein. The data show some 48,000 distinct CDR3 sequences, approximately 5.7% seen once. The source material was whole blood, sampled at baseline. The receptor was derived from an adult who was a healthcare worker with PCR-confirmed SARS-CoV-2 infection or an uninfected control (not recorded which). The chain links TRBV4-1 to TRBJ1-4, with 10 bases fitting TRBD1. This chain's CDR3 is CASSPIGQGDEKLFF. The CDR3 DNA sequence: TGCGCCAGCAGCCCAATTGGACAGGGGGACGAAAAACTGTTTTTT.